The clone carrying this T cell receptor (beta chain) was detected once. This specimen comes from a study of blood T cell repertoires in COVID-19. Whole-study context: Both acute and convalescent COVID-19 samples were obtained from the United States, Italy and Spain. T cells, B-cell-depleted T cells, or PBMCs provided the cDNA or gDNA that served as material.

Authors' processing steps: Cell counts per sample came from amplifying reference gene primers. The data were produced by immunoSEQ multiplex PCR, yet TCRdb's version contains in-frame clones alone and is incomplete. From that table come the V and J calls and clone size; the DNA was used to work out D and trimming. The data show about 220,000 clones, about 80% seen once. After removal of 4 bases from V and 7 bases from J, the junction contained 8 bases not matched to a gene. The CDR3 has 15 amino acids. Germline V CDR1 and CDR2: LNHDA, SQIVND (reference sequence). Specimen: peripheral blood. This receptor was obtained from an older woman with acute or convalescent COVID-19. This chain joins TRBV19 and TRBJ1-5; 9 bases align to TRBD1. The CDR3 protein is CASSTRDREDQPQHF. In DNA form, the CDR3 reads TGTGCCAGTAGTACCCGGGACAGGGAGGACCAGCCCCAGCATTTT.